A selection of T cell receptor beta chains follows, all from one sample in a study of blood T cell repertoires in COVID-19. Sequencing was performed with immunoSEQ multiplex PCR; in TCRdb, only in-frame clones are kept and a portion is missing. The table has hundreds of thousands of clones, around 87% seen once. Sequencing used PBMCs or T cells enriched from blood (not recorded which). The receptors derive from a woman in her forties or fifties who had recovered from COVID-19. Each CDR3 is given with its conserved first and last residue. D genes are given only for firm matches. Clone size is shown for a subset of rows, as once, few, many or a class of expanded clone.

d_call	v_call	j_call	clone_size	cdr3_aa	cdr3_nt
NA	TRBV7-9	TRBJ2-1	NA	CASSPIGAGPFEDEQFF	TGTGCCAGCAGCCCCATCGGGGCGGGACCCTTTGAGGATGAGCAGTTCTTC
NA	TRBV28	TRBJ2-3	NA	CASSNERRILVDTQYF	TGTGCCAGCAGCAATGAGCGCAGAATTTTAGTAGATACGCAGTATTTT
NA	TRBV5-1	TRBJ2-3	once	CASSPQTLDTQYF	TGCGCCAGCAGCCCTCAGACTCTGGATACGCAGTATTTT
NA	TRBV11-2	TRBJ1-1	NA	CASSLGGQGFWF	TGTGCCAGCAGCTTAGGGGGGCAAGGGTTTTGGTTT
NA	TRBV4-1	TRBJ1-2	NA	CASSQARGASGYTF	TGCGCCAGCAGCCAAGCTCGCGGAGCCTCTGGCTACACCTTC
TRBD1	TRBV9	TRBJ1-2	NA	CASSVGQGADGYTF	TGTGCCAGCAGCGTAGGTCAGGGGGCAGATGGCTACACCTTC
TRBD1	TRBV20-1	TRBJ1-2	NA	CSASRQGIYYGYTF	TGCAGTGCTAGTAGACAGGGGATATACTATGGCTACACCTTC
NA	TRBV29-1	TRBJ2-7	NA	CSATGGRGSGYEQYF	TGCAGCGCCACTGGGGGCAGGGGCTCGGGTTACGAGCAGTACTTC
TRBD1	TRBV6-5	TRBJ2-7	NA	CASKPGQGTYEQYF	TGTGCCAGCAAGCCGGGACAGGGGACCTACGAGCAGTACTTC
NA	TRBV16	TRBJ1-4	NA	CASSQTEFNEKLFF	TGTGCCAGCAGCCAGACAGAGTTTAATGAAAAACTGTTTTTT
TRBD1	TRBV5-4	TRBJ1-2	NA	CASSKPGQGDYYGYTF	TGTGCCAGCAGCAAACCTGGACAGGGGGATTACTATGGCTACACCTTC
NA	TRBV28	TRBJ1-5	once	CASSFPPRQKGNQPQHF	TGTGCCAGCAGTTTTCCGCCCAGACAGAAAGGAAATCAGCCCCAGCATTTT
TRBD1	TRBV29-1	TRBJ1-5	NA	CSVSIGTGANQPQHF	TGCAGCGTTTCCATCGGGACAGGGGCCAATCAGCCCCAGCATTTT
TRBD1	TRBV3-1/TRBV3-2	TRBJ1-2	NA	CASSGDRGYGYTF	TGTGCCAGCAGCGGAGACAGGGGCTATGGCTACACCTTC
NA	TRBV6-2/TRBV6-3	TRBJ2-7	NA	CASSYSPTSSYEQYF	TGTGCCAGCAGTTACTCGCCTACTTCATCCTACGAGCAGTACTTC
TRBD1	TRBV19	TRBJ1-2	NA	CASSLMGQGASGYTF	TGTGCCAGTAGCCTAATGGGACAGGGGGCTAGTGGCTACACCTTC
TRBD1	TRBV5-5	TRBJ1-5	NA	CASSLVLTGIGQPQHF	TGTGCCAGCAGCTTGGTTTTGACAGGGATTGGGCAGCCCCAGCATTTT
NA	TRBV19	TRBJ1-2	once	CASIRLIGGPYGYTF	TGTGCCAGTATCCGGTTGATAGGGGGTCCCTATGGCTACACCTTC
TRBD1	TRBV27	TRBJ1-1	NA	CASAAGGWNTEAFF	TGTGCCAGCGCGGCAGGGGGGTGGAACACTGAAGCTTTCTTT
TRBD1	TRBV12-3/TRBV12-4	TRBJ2-7	once	CASSKTPGQGPYF	TGTGCCAGCAGTAAAACTCCGGGACAGGGTCCGTACTTC
NA	TRBV5-1	TRBJ2-7	NA	CASSYLANFAYEQYF	TGCGCCAGCAGCTATCTAGCCAATTTTGCCTACGAGCAGTACTTC
NA	TRBV5-1	TRBJ2-1	NA	CASSFDTYNEQFF	TGCGCCAGCAGCTTTGACACCTACAATGAGCAGTTCTTC
TRBD2	TRBV7-9	TRBJ2-7	NA	CASSTSGRGYEQYF	TGTGCCAGCAGTACTAGCGGGAGGGGTTACGAGCAGTACTTC
TRBD2	TRBV30	TRBJ2-1	once	CAWSVRPGLAGDHEQFF	TGTGCCTGGAGTGTACGCCCAGGCCTAGCGGGAGACCATGAGCAGTTCTTC
NA	TRBV20-1	TRBJ1-5	NA	CSASVQNQPQHF	TGCAGTGCTAGTGTCCAGAATCAGCCCCAGCATTTT
TRBD1	TRBV5-6	TRBJ2-3	few	CASVTGGRTDTQYF	TGTGCCAGCGTTACAGGGGGCCGGACAGATACGCAGTATTTT
TRBD1	TRBV5-1	TRBJ1-6	NA	CASRRQGENSPLHF	TGCGCCAGCCGCAGACAGGGCGAGAATTCACCCCTCCACTTT
TRBD1	TRBV6-2/TRBV6-3	TRBJ1-4	NA	CASSSPTGAPEKLFF	TGTGCCAGCAGTTCCCCTACAGGGGCTCCTGAAAAACTGTTTTTT
NA	TRBV3-1/TRBV3-2	TRBJ1-4	NA	CASSPGRANEKLFF	TGTGCCAGCAGCCCAGGGAGGGCTAATGAAAAACTGTTTTTT
NA	TRBV4-3	TRBJ1-3	NA	CASSQDTTGHTGNTIYF	TGCGCCAGCAGCCAAGACACGACGGGACACACTGGAAACACCATATATTTT